A single sample gave rise to the 24 T cell receptor beta chains below, sequenced in a study of Graves' ophthalmopathy and Graves' hyperthyroidism. As the template, RNA transcripts were used to amplify TCR beta CDR3 regions. HTBI primers were used in a first-round RT-PCR, which preceded a second-round multiplex PCR. Using its own MiXCR run on the multiplex PCR reads, TCRdb lists one record per CDR3 protein. The table shows 300,000 to 400,000 distinct CDR3 sequences, with about a sixth occurring only once. The sample taken for sequencing was peripheral blood. These receptors were obtained from an adult woman with stable Graves' hyperthyroidism.

Many counts were recorded for this clonotype. The V and J genes are TRBV30 and TRBJ1-1, with D unclear. The germline CDR1 and CDR2 sequences are GTSNPN and SVGIG (reference sequence). There are 14 residues in the CDR3. V was clipped by 2 bases and J by 5 bases, with 15 bases between them. CDR3 region: CAWSFRRTGTEAFF. The DNA for the CDR3 is TGTGCCTGGAGTTTTCGGAGGACGGGGACTGAAGCTTTCTTT. Combining the CDR3 with reference TRBV30 and TRBJ1-1 gives the whole variable domain SQTIHQWPATLVQPVGSPLSLECTVEGTSNPNLYWYRQAAGRGLQLLFYSVGIGQISSEVPQNLSASRPQDRQFILSSKKLLLSDSGFYLCAWSFRRTGTEAFFGQGTRLTVV.

The sample holds many counts of this clonotype. The CDR3 reads CASSDLPDPGNYEQYF. In nucleotides, the CDR3 is TGTGCCAGCAGTGATCTTCCGGACCCGGGAAATTACGAGCAGTACTTC. The rearrangement links TRBV25-1 to TRBJ2-7; D perhaps matches TRBD2 (5 bases). Trimming shortened V by 3 bases and J by 4 bases, and 19 bases separated the two germline ends. The CDR3 totals 16 residues. Germline V CDR1 and CDR2: MGHDK, SYGVNS.

This clonotype was observed at least ten times. V is TRBV27 and J is TRBJ2-7, with D tentatively TRBD2 (5 bases). Trimming took 2 bases from V and 0 from J, leaving 11 bases between them. The germline gives CDR1 MNHEY, CDR2 SMNVEV (reference sequence). This CDR3 is built from 15 residues. The CDR3 DNA follows: TGTGCCAGCAGTTTAGAGGGTGCAGACTCCTACGAGCAGTACTTC. It yields the protein CASSLEGADSYEQYF.

This clonotype has at least ten counts. CDR3 sequence reads: CSARDSRVGNIQYF. CDR3 sequence (DNA): TGCAGTGCTAGAGATTCGAGGGTCGGAAACATTCAGTACTTC. This sequence joins TRBV20-1 and TRBJ2-4; perhaps TRBD2 as D (5 bases). Germline values: CDR1 DFQATT, CDR2 SNEGSKA (reference sequence). CDR3 length: 14 residues. V dropped 0 bases and J dropped 6 bases, with 12 bases sitting between them.

This clonotype was observed many times. This sequence joins TRBV27 and TRBJ1-2, with 10 bases identical to TRBD1. In germline, CDR1 is MNHEY, CDR2 SMNVEV (reference sequence). The CDR3 runs to 16 residues. The J segment lost 1 base and the V segment lost 4 bases, leaving 6 bases of the junction unmatched. For the CDR3, the DNA is TGTGCCAGCAGTTCGCTCCGGGACAGGGGTAACTATGGCTACACCTTC. Translated, it gives CASSSLRDRGNYGYTF.

This clonotype was found many times. This chain links TRBV10-3 with TRBJ2-7, with TRBD1 matching 7 bases. This CDR3 has 15 amino acids. Losses at the gene ends were 4 bases for V and 4 bases for J; bases not matched to a gene: 10. Per the germline V gene, CDR1 is ENHRY and CDR2 is SYGVKD. As DNA, the CDR3 is TGTGCCATCAGTGGAACCGGGACAGAATCATACGAGCAGTACTTC. It is translated as CAISGTGTESYEQYF.

This clonotype showed up many times. The chain joins TRBV15 to TRBJ2-5; 12 positions agree with TRBD2. Per the germline V gene, CDR1 is LNHNV and CDR2 is YYDKDF (reference sequence). The V gene end was trimmed by 3 bases and the J gene end by 2 bases; junction bases not matched to a gene: 1. The CDR3 has 15 residues. CDR3 sequence: CATSSGTSGQETQYF. In DNA, the CDR3 is TGTGCCACCAGCAGTGGGACTAGCGGGCAAGAGACCCAGTACTTC.

This clonotype was seen many times. The rearrangement uses TRBV6-1 and TRBJ1-4; TRBD1 is a possible D gene (6 bases). The germline V gene has CDR1 MNHNS and CDR2 SASEGT. The CDR3 runs 13 residues. Trimming took off 6 bases at V and 6 bases at J, with 11 bases between the two ends. The CDR3 region has the DNA TGTGCCAGCAGGAACAGGGCGGATGAAAAACTGTTTTTT. Protein sequence: CASRNRADEKLFF.

This chain links TRBV2 with TRBJ1-2; weak D call: TRBD1 (5 bases). Trimming took off 6 bases at V and 6 bases at J, with 17 bases between the two ends. CDR3 length: 14 amino acids. Germline CDR1 SNHLY, CDR2 FYNNEI. The CDR3 DNA reads as TGTGCCAGCAGCGCTGAAGCCCGGGGGGATGGCTACACCTTC. It yields the protein CASSAEARGDGYTF.

This clonotype was seen ten or more times. The gene calls are TRBV7-9 and TRBJ1-1, with D possibly being TRBD1 (5 bases). Germline values: CDR1 SEHNR, CDR2 FQNEAQ (reference sequence). The length of the CDR3 is 14 residues. V was pared by 5 bases and J by 4 bases, with 14 bases between. CDR3 coding DNA: TGTGCCAGCAGCGCACCCGACAGACCCACTGAAGCTTTCTTT. Its translation: CASSAPDRPTEAFF.

The J gene is TRBJ2-7, the V gene TRBV28; 12 nucleotides align to TRBD2. The germline gives CDR1 MDHEN, CDR2 SYDVKM. The CDR3 length is 17 residues. The junction had 12 bases not matched to a gene; V was cut back by 4 bases and J by 5 bases. This CDR3 reads CASSSLAGGPQVDEQYF. The CDR3 DNA sequence: TGTGCCAGCAGTTCCCTAGCGGGAGGGCCCCAAGTAGACGAGCAGTACTTC.

In its sample, this clonotype was seen many times. The chain has TRBV12-5 and TRBJ1-1; D gene ambiguous. In germline, CDR1 is LGHNT, CDR2 FRNRAP. The V gene lost 5 bases and the J gene lost 3 bases, with 16 bases spanning the gap. The CDR3 is 15 residues long. The CDR3 DNA reads as TGTGCTAGTGGTATCCCCCTCCCTGAGGACACTGAAGCTTTCTTT. It codes for CASGIPLPEDTEAFF.

The V gene is TRBV6-5, the J gene TRBJ2-7; either TRBD1 or TRBD2 may fit D (5 bases each). The CDR3 has 15 amino acids. V lost 2 bases and J lost 2, with 13 bases in between. Germline V gene data show CDR1 as MNHEY and CDR2 as SVGAGI. The CDR3 here is CASSYRDGETYEQYF. DNA of the CDR3: TGTGCCAGCAGTTACCGGGACGGCGAAACCTACGAGCAGTACTTC.

The CDR3 region has the DNA TGCAGTGTCGATCCGGGGAGGGATCGGGAGACCCAGTACTTC. Its protein is CSVDPGRDRETQYF. The chain carries TRBV20-1 and TRBJ2-5; TRBD2 aligns across 7 bases. Unmatched junction bases numbered 13, after V lost 7 bases and J lost 5 bases. The germline V gene has CDR1 DFQATT and CDR2 SNEGSKA (reference sequence). This CDR3 region has 14 residues.

This sequence joins TRBV12-3 or TRBV12-4 and TRBJ1-5, with 9 bases that match TRBD1. Trimming removed 5 bases from V and 3 bases from J; junction bases left unmatched: 8. This CDR3 is built from 16 residues. CDR3 nucleotide sequence: TGTGCCAGCAGTCCTTCGACAGGGGGTTTCAATCAGCCCCAGCATTTT. It specifies CASSPSTGGFNQPQHF.

This clonotype was counted a few times. An end of the junction does not agree with germline; a read error may underlie this. The chain is built from TRBV3-1 and TRBJ2-7, with a weak D call TRBD2 (5 bases). This CDR3 has 14 residues. Germline loops: CDR1 LGHDT, CDR2 YNNKEL (reference sequence). The DNA for the CDR3 is TGTGCCGGCAGCCAACGGAGCGGTACTTACGAGCAGTACTTC. This translates into CAGSQRSGTYEQYF.

This clonotype was observed at least ten times. The CDR3 protein is CASSTDQGHGYTF. Written as DNA, the CDR3 is TGTGCCAGCAGCACCGATCAGGGCCATGGCTACACCTTC. V gene TRBV2 combines with J gene TRBJ1-2, with D perhaps TRBD1 (5 bases). The CDR3 loop spans 13 amino acids. The V end lost 6 bases, the J end lost 6 bases, and 14 bases lay between the germline ends. CDR1 SNHLY and CDR2 FYNNEI come from the germline V gene.

V is TRBV20-1 and J is TRBJ1-6; D unresolved. This CDR3 comprises 14 residues. From germline, CDR1 is DFQATT and CDR2 SNEGSKA (reference sequence). CDR3 protein: CRDAGGHYNSPLHF. As DNA, the CDR3 is TGCAGAGACGCCGGAGGCCACTATAATTCACCCCTCCACTTT.

Many counts were recorded for this clonotype. The genes are TRBV2 and TRBJ1-5; D is possibly TRBD1 (5 bases). The CDR3 spans 15 residues. Germline values: CDR1 SNHLY, CDR2 FYNNEI. The V gene lost 6 bases and the J gene lost 5 bases, with 17 bases spanning the gap. The CDR3 nucleotides are TGTGCCAGCAGGACCGGGGCAGGTGATTATCAGCCCCAGCATTTT. As protein: CASRTGAGDYQPQHF.

The sample holds many counts of this clonotype. The chain recombines TRBV28 with TRBJ2-4, with D unresolved. Germline CDR1 and CDR2: MDHEN and SYDVKM. CDR3 size: 14 residues. Trimming stripped 4 bases from V and 0 bases from J, with 7 bases between. CDR3 amino acids: CASSSNLAKNIQYF. Written as DNA, the CDR3 is TGTGCCAGCAGTTCAAACCTAGCCAAAAACATTCAGTACTTC.

In this sample, this clonotype turned up many times. The chain links TRBV6-5 to TRBJ2-7; 13 bases line up with TRBD2. This CDR3 is built from 18 residues. Germline loops: CDR1 MNHEY, CDR2 SVGAGI. Germline trimming cut 4 bases from V and 5 bases from J; bases unmatched to any gene: 14. The CDR3 reads CASSFHGSTGLAGNEQYF. As DNA, the CDR3 is TGTGCCAGCAGTTTCCACGGGTCAACGGGACTAGCGGGGAACGAGCAGTACTTC.

The chain combines TRBV12-3 or TRBV12-4 with TRBJ1-1; D unresolved. Trimming shortened V by 3 bases and J by 1 base, and 9 bases separated the two germline ends. The CDR3 consists of 14 residues. CDR3 DNA: TGTGCCAGCAGTTTTCACAAAGGGAACACTGAAGCTTTCTTT. It encodes CASSFHKGNTEAFF.

This clonotype was counted ten times or more. This rearrangement joins TRBV2 to TRBJ1-1; D gene ambiguous. The CDR3 runs 11 residues. Looked up from germline, CDR1 is SNHLY and CDR2 is FYNNEI. V was trimmed by 2 bases and J by 2 bases, leaving 0 bases between them. The CDR3 region is CASSENTEAFF. DNA for the CDR3: TGTGCCAGCAGTGAAAACACTGAAGCTTTCTTT. Full variable domain (rest looked up from reference TRBV2 and TRBJ1-1): EPEVTQTPSHQVTQMGQEVILRCVPISNHLYFYWYRQILGQKVEFLVSFYNNEISEKSEIFDDQFSVERPDGSNFTLKIRSTKLEDSAMYFCASSENTEAFFGQGTRLTVV.

This clonotype was seen at least ten times. The chain has TRBV6-1 and TRBJ1-5; tentatively, D is TRBD1 (6 bases). This CDR3 comprises 15 residues. CDR1 MNHNS and CDR2 SASEGT come from the germline V gene. The germline V and J ends were trimmed by 6 bases and 6 bases, with 18 bases remaining between them. CDR3 region: CASRATGFRGQPQHF. The DNA for the CDR3 is TGTGCCAGCAGGGCCACAGGGTTCCGTGGTCAGCCCCAGCATTTT.